Below are 28 T cell receptor beta chains sequenced from a single sample in a study of OX40 agonist ivuxolimab in advanced cancers. Sequencing used immunoSEQ multiplex PCR; TCRdb keeps in-frame clones, though not all of them. The sample shows approximately 90,000 clones, about 83% of them seen only once. The sequencing used CD4+ or CD8+ T cells sorted from blood, collected in a trial of the OX40 agonist ivuxolimab. These receptors came from an adult with an advanced solid tumor such as melanoma, head and neck, liver or kidney cancer.

J is TRBJ1-5 and V is TRBV27, with TRBD1 as a possible D gene (6 bases). V lost 6 bases and J 3 bases, leaving 18 bases between the germline ends. CDR3 length: 16 amino acids. CDR1 and CDR2 (germline): MNHEY, SMNVEV (reference sequence). CDR3 region: CASRGLGGGFNQPQHF. CDR3 coding DNA: TGTGCCAGCAGAGGACTAGGGGGGGGGTTCAATCAGCCCCAGCATTTT.

The genes are TRBV18 and TRBJ2-5, with 8 bases aligning to TRBD2. Trimming took 6 bases from V and 5 from J; bases not matched to a gene: 14. The CDR3 sequence is 16 residues long. Germline V gives CDR1 KGHSH, CDR2 LQKENI. In DNA, the CDR3 is TGTGCCAGCTCCCCCCCCGGGGGGGCCATTGGGGAGACCCAGTACTTC. It encodes CASSPPGGAIGETQYF.

V gene TRBV6-5 combines with J gene TRBJ2-5; a weak D match, TRBD1 (5 bases). Germline assignment: CDR1 MNHEY and CDR2 SVGAGI. The CDR3 contains 15 residues. V lost 2 bases to trimming and J lost 5 bases, with 15 bases between them. CDR3 bases: TGTGCCAGCAGTTACAACAGGCGGAAGGGGGAGACCCAGTACTTC. Amino acids: CASSYNRRKGETQYF.

The V and J genes are TRBV19 and TRBJ2-3, with D possibly TRBD2 on 5 matching bases. Germline V CDR1 and CDR2: LNHDA, SQIVND (reference sequence). V was pared by 9 bases and J by 0 bases, with 13 bases between. The CDR3 consists of 14 residues. CDR3 protein: CASTGLSSTDTQYF. The CDR3 DNA is TGTGCCAGCACCGGACTTTCTAGCACAGATACGCAGTATTTT.

This chain connects TRBV18 to TRBJ2-1, with TRBD2 matching over 11 bases. The CDR3 spans 17 residues. Trimming removed 6 bases from V and 6 bases from J; junction bases left unmatched: 13. Germline CDR1 is KGHSH and CDR2 is LQKENI. As DNA, the CDR3 is TGTGCCAGCTCGGAGGAATTAGCGGGGGGGCCAGGCAATGAGCAGTTCTTC. The encoded protein is CASSEELAGGPGNEQFF.

This rearrangement joins TRBV28 to TRBJ2-1, with TRBD2 matching over 13 bases. The CDR3 is 18 residues long. Losses at the gene ends were 5 bases for V and 0 bases for J; bases not matched to a gene: 7. Germline CDR1 MDHEN, CDR2 SYDVKM. DNA of the CDR3: TGTGCCAGCAGTCCCTTAGGACTAGCGGGAGTCTCCTACAATGAGCAGTTCTTC. Translating it yields CASSPLGLAGVSYNEQFF.

V usage is TRBV6-1 and J usage is TRBJ2-3; D perhaps matches TRBD1 (6 bases). Trimming took off 3 bases at V and 4 bases at J, with 11 bases between the two ends. The CDR3 totals 14 residues. Germline CDR1 reads MNHNS; CDR2 reads SASEGT. CDR3 coding DNA: TGTGCCAGCAGTGACCTCCGACAGGCAGATACGCAGTATTTT. It encodes CASSDLRQADTQYF.

The rearrangement uses TRBV29-1 and TRBJ2-3; D tentatively reads TRBD1 or TRBD2 (5 bases each). The CDR3 runs to 12 residues. The V gene's germline CDR1 is SQVTM and CDR2 ANQGSEA. V was cut by 4 bases and J by 4 bases, with 9 bases left in between. Here the CDR3 DNA reads TGCAGCGTTGCCGGGACCTCAGATACGCAGTATTTT. This translates into CSVAGTSDTQYF.

Worth noting for this clone: Likely a read error: the CDR3 ends without its conserved phenylalanine or tryptophan. The chain couples TRBV5-1 to TRBJ2-7; D assignment may be TRBD1 or TRBD2 (5 bases each). The CDR3 is made up of 13 amino acids. Germline CDR1 SGHRS, CDR2 YFSETQ. V lost 0 bases and J lost 6, with 10 bases in between. CDR3 sequence: CASSLDPGSEQYL. CDR3 nucleotides: TGCGCCAGCAGCTTGGATCCAGGGAGCGAGCAGTACCTC.

This chain joins TRBV6-1 and TRBJ1-3; D is ambiguous. With 1 base removed from V and 2 bases from J, the gap between germline ends came to 6 bases. Germline V gene sequence: CDR1 MNHNS, CDR2 SASEGT. The CDR3 contains 14 residues. Here the CDR3 reads CASSEDFTGNTIYF. The CDR3 DNA sequence: TGTGCCAGCAGTGAAGACTTTACTGGAAACACCATATATTTT.

This chain links TRBV9 with TRBJ1-2, with D maybe TRBD1 (5 bases). Between the trimmed V and J ends, which lost 6 bases and 4 bases, there was a span of 22 bases. CDR1 and CDR2 from the germline V gene are SGDLS and YYNGEE. The length of the CDR3 is 16 residues. CDR3 sequence reads: CASTPGLREGSYGYTF. The CDR3 nucleotides are TGTGCCAGCACCCCCGGATTGAGGGAGGGGTCCTATGGCTACACCTTC.

The gene calls are TRBV21-1 and TRBJ1-2. TRBV21-1 is a pseudogene. The CDR3 runs 19 residues. This CDR3 reads CASSKARPGGGWTNYGYTF. CDR3 DNA: TGTGCCAGCAGCAAAGCTAGGCCAGGCGGGGGGTGGACTAACTATGGCTACACCTTC.

The chain has TRBV28 and TRBJ1-4; the match to TRBD1 covers 9 bases. The germline V gene has CDR1 MDHEN and CDR2 SYDVKM. The CDR3 sequence is 15 residues long. J gave up 8 bases and V 6 bases, and 10 bases lay outside the gene matches. CDR3 protein: CASSSAGQGYEKLFF. CDR3 DNA sequence: TGTGCCAGCAGCTCAGCGGGACAGGGTTACGAAAAACTGTTTTTT.

The V and J genes are TRBV5-4 and TRBJ2-5; possible D gene TRBD2, 6 bases. Trimming took 2 bases from V and 0 from J, leaving 11 bases between them. This CDR3 region has 15 residues. Germline CDR1 is SGHNT and CDR2 is YYREEE (reference sequence). The CDR3 DNA follows: TGTGCCAGCAGCTTCGAGGGACTGTACCAAGAGACCCAGTACTTC. Protein: CASSFEGLYQETQYF.

The rearrangement joins TRBV15 to TRBJ1-4; 10 bases map to TRBD1. The germline gives CDR1 LNHNV, CDR2 YYDKDF (reference sequence). J gave up 5 bases and V 3 bases, and 3 bases lay outside the gene matches. This CDR3 comprises 15 residues. CDR3 nucleotide sequence: TGTGCCACCAGCAGGCCGGGACAGGGGAATGAAAAACTGTTTTTT. Translated: CATSRPGQGNEKLFF. Using reference TRBV15 and TRBJ1-4 for the parts outside the CDR3, the full variable domain is DAMVIQNPRYQVTQFGKPVTLSCSQTLNHNVMYWYQQKSSQAPKLLFHYYDKDFNNEADTPDNFQSRRPNTSFCFLDIRSPGLGDTAMYLCATSRPGQGNEKLFFGSGTQLSVL.

The chain has TRBV5-8 and TRBJ1-5; 9 bases agree with TRBD1. V was clipped by 4 bases and J by 6 bases; unmatched bases: 14. The length of the CDR3 is 17 residues. Germline V gene data show CDR1 as SGHTS and CDR2 as YDEGEE. The CDR3 DNA reads TGTGCCAGCAGCCCTGGTAGGGGACAGGGATCTACTCAGCCCCAGCATTTT. Its protein is CASSPGRGQGSTQPQHF. Supplemented by reference TRBV5-8 and TRBJ1-5, the full variable domain reads EAGVTQSPTHLIKTRGQQATLRCSPISGHTSVYWYQQALGLGLQFLLWYDEGEERNRGNFPPRFSGRQFPNYSSELNVNALELEDSALYLCASSPGRGQGSTQPQHFGDGTRLSIL.

The chain recombines TRBV6-5 with TRBJ1-6, with D possibly TRBD1 on 5 matching bases. The CDR3 has 14 residues. Germline V CDR1 and CDR2: MNHEY, SVGAGI. Between the trimmed V and J ends, which lost 6 bases and 5 bases, there was a span of 11 bases. CDR3 in amino acids: CASSTGLDNSPLHF. The CDR3 DNA is TGTGCCAGCAGCACGGGACTTGATAATTCACCCCTCCACTTT.

This chain connects TRBV6-6 to TRBJ1-2; D gene uncertain. With 7 bases removed from V and 3 bases from J, the gap between germline ends came to 9 bases. Germline values: CDR1 MNHNY, CDR2 SVGAGI (reference sequence). The CDR3 spans 12 residues. CDR3 sequence (DNA): TGTGCCAGCACCTCAGGTGACTATGGCTACACCTTC. This gives the protein CASTSGDYGYTF.

The gene calls are TRBV5-3 and TRBJ2-5; possibly TRBD1 for D (6 bases). TRBV5-3 has ORF status, its function being uncertain. The CDR3 contains 18 residues. V was cut by 0 bases and J by 5 bases, with 23 bases left in between. The CDR3 protein is CARSLEGVAGPLRETQYF. The CDR3 DNA follows: TGTGCCAGAAGCTTGGAGGGGGTGGCGGGCCCACTCCGGGAGACCCAGTACTTC.

The chain recombines TRBV6-5 with TRBJ1-2; TRBD1 aligns across 11 bases. Trimming at V came to 2 bases and at J to 14 bases, leaving 13 bases not matched to a gene. This CDR3 is built from 15 residues. Germline CDR1 reads MNHEY; CDR2 reads SVGAGI. In nucleotides, the CDR3 is TGTGCCAGCAGTTACCAAGACGGGACAGGGGGATTGAGAACCTTC. Protein sequence: CASSYQDGTGGLRTF.

The V and J genes are TRBV11-2 and TRBJ2-3; possible D gene TRBD1, 5 bases. The CDR3 length is 17 residues. Germline V gene data show CDR1 as SGHAT and CDR2 as FQNNGV. Between the trimmed V and J ends, which lost 2 bases and 2 bases, there was a span of 17 bases. The CDR3 loop is CASSLRTPDLNTDTQYF. The CDR3, as DNA: TGTGCCAGCAGCTTAAGGACACCAGATTTGAACACAGATACGCAGTATTTT.

This clone was counted only a few times. J is TRBJ1-4 and V is TRBV29-1; D unresolved. Germline CDR1 SQVTM, CDR2 ANQGSEA. The CDR3 extends over 14 amino acids. V was pared by 5 bases and J by 0 bases, with 10 bases between. The CDR3 loop is CSVMSDTTNEKLFF. For the CDR3, the DNA is TGCAGCGTTATGTCTGACACAACTAATGAAAAACTGTTTTTT.

V gene TRBV5-1 combines with J gene TRBJ2-2; the D gene is possibly TRBD1 (6 bases). Germline V gene data show CDR1 as SGHRS and CDR2 as YFSETQ. V was clipped by 0 bases and J by 1 base, with 10 bases between them. CDR3 length: 16 amino acids. This chain's CDR3 is CASSLAGQRNTGELFF. In nucleotides, the CDR3 is TGCGCCAGCAGCTTGGCCGGACAGAGGAACACCGGGGAGCTGTTTTTT.

This chain connects TRBV27 to TRBJ2-7; maybe TRBD2 (6 bases). Trimming stripped 2 bases from V and 13 bases from J, with 18 bases between. The CDR3 has 13 residues. Germline CDR1 is MNHEY and CDR2 is SMNVEV (reference sequence). CDR3 region: CASSLGVRRGLYF. CDR3 DNA sequence: TGTGCCAGCAGTTTAGGCGTGAGGAGGGGTTTATACTTC.

This rearrangement joins TRBV5-4 to TRBJ1-4; D possibly corresponds to TRBD1 (5 bases). The CDR3 is 13 residues long. V shed 4 bases and J shed 7 bases, with 11 bases lying between them. Germline loops: CDR1 SGHNT, CDR2 YYREEE (reference sequence). CDR3 loop: CASSEGGGEKLFF. CDR3 in DNA: TGTGCCAGCAGCGAAGGCGGGGGTGAAAAACTGTTTTTT.

The genes are TRBV15 and TRBJ1-5; 8 bases line up with TRBD1. The V gene end was trimmed by 5 bases and the J gene end by 1 base; junction bases not matched to a gene: 1. The CDR3 sequence is 14 residues long. Germline loops: CDR1 LNHNV, CDR2 YYDKDF (reference sequence). The CDR3 loop is CATSRTGSNQPQHF. CDR3 nucleotides: TGTGCCACCAGCCGGACAGGGAGCAATCAGCCCCAGCATTTT.

The rearrangement joins TRBV30 to TRBJ1-2; 8 nucleotides match TRBD1. This CDR3 is built from 13 residues. J gave up 6 bases and V 1 base, and 4 bases lay outside the gene matches. The germline V gene encodes CDR1 GTSNPN and CDR2 SVGIG (reference sequence). CDR3 amino acids: CAWSGTGQDGYTF. The CDR3 DNA sequence: TGTGCCTGGAGTGGGACAGGGCAAGATGGCTACACCTTC.

This chain uses TRBV5-1 with TRBJ2-3; 8 bases are a match to TRBD1. CDR3 length equals 15 residues. With V trimmed by 6 bases and J by 2 bases, 8 bases remained unmatched. Looked up from germline, CDR1 is SGHRS and CDR2 is YFSETQ. The CDR3 protein is CASTPGQAFTDTQYF. The CDR3 DNA is TGCGCCAGCACCCCGGGACAGGCCTTCACAGATACGCAGTATTTT.